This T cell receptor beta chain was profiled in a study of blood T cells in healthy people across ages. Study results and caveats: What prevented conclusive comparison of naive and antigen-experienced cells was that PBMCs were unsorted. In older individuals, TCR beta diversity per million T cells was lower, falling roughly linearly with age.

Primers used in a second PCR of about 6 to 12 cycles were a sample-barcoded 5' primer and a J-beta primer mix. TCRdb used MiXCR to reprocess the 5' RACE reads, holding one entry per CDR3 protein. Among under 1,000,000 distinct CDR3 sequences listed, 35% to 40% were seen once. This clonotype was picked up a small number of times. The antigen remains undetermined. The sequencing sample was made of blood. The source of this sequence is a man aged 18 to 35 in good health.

CDR3 amino acids: CASSFLRGNTEAFF. The CDR3 DNA reads as TGTGCCAGCAGTTTTCTTCGGGGGAACACTGAAGCTTTCTTT. The V and J genes are TRBV12-3 or TRBV12-4 and TRBJ1-1; no firm D call. The germline V and J ends were trimmed by 3 bases and 1 base, with 9 bases remaining between them. CDR3 length equals 14 residues.